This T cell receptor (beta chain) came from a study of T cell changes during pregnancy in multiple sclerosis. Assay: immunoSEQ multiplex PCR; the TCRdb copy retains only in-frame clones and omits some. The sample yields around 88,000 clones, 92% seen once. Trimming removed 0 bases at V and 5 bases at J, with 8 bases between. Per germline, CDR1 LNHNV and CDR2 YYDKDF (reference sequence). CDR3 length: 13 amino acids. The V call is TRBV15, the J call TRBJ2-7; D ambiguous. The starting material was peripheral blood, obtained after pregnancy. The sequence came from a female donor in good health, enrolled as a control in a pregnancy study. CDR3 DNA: TGTGCCACCAGCAGAGATCCCCGAGACGAGCAGTACTTC. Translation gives CATSRDPRDEQYF.